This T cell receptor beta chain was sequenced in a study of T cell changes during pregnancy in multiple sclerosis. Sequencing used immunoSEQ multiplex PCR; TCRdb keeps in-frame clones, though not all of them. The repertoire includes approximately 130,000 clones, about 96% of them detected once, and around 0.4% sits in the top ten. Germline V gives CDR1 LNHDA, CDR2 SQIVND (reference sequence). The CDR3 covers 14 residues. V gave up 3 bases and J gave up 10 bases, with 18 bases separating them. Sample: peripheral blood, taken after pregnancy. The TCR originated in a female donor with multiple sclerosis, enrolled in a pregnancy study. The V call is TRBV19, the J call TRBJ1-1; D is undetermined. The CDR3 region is CASSMSLGTLAAFF. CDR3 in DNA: TGTGCCAGTAGTATGAGTTTGGGCACCCTGGCAGCTTTCTTT.